These 3 T cell receptor beta chains came from one sample sequenced in a study of blood T cell repertoires in COVID-19. Profiled with immunoSEQ multiplex PCR; TCRdb holds only in-frame clones, not every one. The table shows around 150,000 clones, with roughly three quarters occurring only once. Sequenced input: peripheral blood. The receptors were sampled from a man aged 60 to 75 with acute or convalescent COVID-19.

This clone was detected a few times. This rearrangement joins TRBV7-8 to TRBJ1-2; D call uncertain. The CDR3 totals 13 residues. V lost 1 base and J 6 bases, leaving 9 bases between the germline ends. CDR1 and CDR2 (germline): SGHVS, FQNEAQ. This chain's CDR3 is CASSLDAANGYTF. The CDR3, as DNA: TGTGCCAGCAGCTTAGATGCCGCTAATGGCTACACCTTC.

The chain carries TRBV7-3 and TRBJ2-2; 7 bases agree with TRBD1. The CDR3 covers 14 residues. Germline CDR1 SGHTA, CDR2 FQGTGA. V dropped 3 bases and J dropped 5; count of bases not matched to a gene: 3. The CDR3 DNA reads as TGTGCCAGCAGCTTGACAGGGCCGACCGGGGAGCTGTTTTTT. It is translated as CASSLTGPTGELFF.

This clone was counted a single time. The rearrangement uses TRBV15 and TRBJ2-7; possible D gene TRBD2, 6 bases. The V gene's germline CDR1 is LNHNV and CDR2 YYDKDF (reference sequence). CDR3 length: 14 amino acids. Trimming stripped 1 base from V and 5 bases from J, with 12 bases between. In DNA, the CDR3 is TGTGCCACCAGCAGAGTGGGTAGCGGAAACGAGCAGTACTTC. It yields the protein CATSRVGSGNEQYF.